A single sample gave rise to the 10 T cell receptor delta chains below, sequenced in a study of intestinal T cells in coeliac disease (dated by TCRdb to 2020 to 2021). Genomic DNA was extracted with the QIAamp DNA FFPE tissue kit from ten 5-um FFPE scrolls per case. The library relied on multiplex PCR. The instrument was an Illumina MiSeq. Using the Biomed-2 kit, bulk amplification of TRD repertoires was done from roughly 150 ng of biopsy DNA. Via CATT, TCRdb reprocessed the public reads, and rows with identical DNA were then joined. Counted in this sample were roughly 1,500 delta-chain clones; roughly 66% of them appeared once. The ten largest clones capture roughly 17% of the sample. The sequenced sample consisted of a duodenal biopsy. The receptor set was obtained from a human donor with celiac disease.

This clone counts as medium-sized. This chain joins TRDV2 and TRDJ1; D gene uncertain. The germline V gene encodes CDR1 GEAIGNYY and CDR2 EKD. The CDR3 runs 18 residues. V was clipped by 2 bases and J by 0 bases, with 21 bases between them. The CDR3 here is CACDSLGPTKAHTDKLIF. CDR3 coding DNA: TGTGCCTGTGACAGCCTCGGGCCCACCAAAGCTCACACCGATAAACTCATCTTT.

Notes on this clone: This sequence is one base from a far larger clone and is likely a read error. V gene TRDV1 combines with J gene TRDJ1; TRDD2 might be the D (5 bases). The CDR3 contains 15 residues. The V end lost 1 base, the J end lost 0 bases, and 9 bases lay between the germline ends. The germline CDR1 and CDR2 sequences are TSWWSYY and QGS. CDR3 region: CALGERLPYTDKLIF. The CDR3 DNA follows: TGTGCTCTTGGGGAACGGCTTCCGTACACCGATAAACTCATCTTT.

The J gene corresponds to TRDJ1; a V gene call is absent. The CDR3 extends over 10 amino acids. The CDR3 is CSAVTDKLIF. CDR3 bases: TGTAGCGCTGTCACCGATAAACTCATCTTT.

This clone was counted only a few times. This may be a read error, as it is one base from a much larger clone. This CDR3 is also generated by other DNA sequences in the sample. This chain connects TRDV1 to TRDJ1; 7 bases are shared with TRDD3. Trimming cost V 6 bases and J 0 bases; bases outside gene matches: 16. This CDR3 spans 18 amino acids. Germline values: CDR1 TSWWSYY, CDR2 QGS. CDR3 DNA sequence: TGTGCTCTTGGAGAGTCAGTGTGGGGGACCGCGTACACCGATAAACTCATCTTT. As protein: CALGESVWGTAYTDKLIF.

Turning to this clone: A far larger clone is one base from this, pointing to a likely read error. The rearrangement uses TRDV1 and TRDJ1; a weak D match, TRDD3 (6 bases). The CDR3 totals 20 residues. CDR1 and CDR2 from the germline V gene are TSWWSYY and QGS. Trimming stripped 3 bases from V and 3 bases from J, with 29 bases between. CDR3 region: CALGDLSPCGGPRTADKLIF. In DNA form, the CDR3 reads TGTGCTCTTGGGGACCTCTCCCCCTGTGGGGGCCCCAGGACGGCCGATAAACTCATCTTT.

Concerning this clone itself: A read error may be the cause here, since a much bigger clone is one base away. Other DNA sequences in the sample encode the same CDR3. This chain connects TRDV1 to TRDJ1; perhaps TRDD3 as D (6 bases). This CDR3 has 20 residues. CDR1 and CDR2 (germline): TSWWSYY, QGS. This CDR3 reads CALGAPSERWGAFYTDKLIF. The CDR3 bases are TGTGCTCTTGGGGCCCCTTCGGAGAGGTGGGGGGCCTTCTACACCGATAAACTCATCTTC.

Comment on this clone: A far larger clone is off by one base, so a read error is likely. The V gene is TRDV1, the J gene TRDJ1; D might be TRDD2 (5 bases). V lost 0 bases, J lost 1 base, and 21 bases lay in between. Germline CDR1 and CDR2: TSWWSYY and QGS. The length of the CDR3 is 19 residues. CDR3 coding DNA: TGTGCTCTTGGGGAACTCTATGTTGCCGTACTGTTCCTCACCGATAAACTCATCTTT. Amino acid sequence: CALGELYVAVLFLTDKLIF.

By share, this clone counts as medium-sized. The chain joins TRDV3 to TRDJ1; 7 nucleotides agree with TRDD3. J was trimmed by 0 bases and V by 2 bases; bases with no gene match: 6. Germline assignment: CDR1 TVYSNPD and CDR2 GDNSRS (reference sequence). The CDR3 runs 14 residues. As DNA, the CDR3 is TGTGCCTTTGGGAGAGGGGGATACACCGATAAACTCATCTTT. The encoded protein is CAFGRGGYTDKLIF.

This clone was seen only once. The rearrangement links TRDV1 to TRDJ1; 10 nucleotides align to TRDD3. Germline trimming cut 2 bases from V and 0 bases from J; bases unmatched to any gene: 15. Germline V gives CDR1 TSWWSYY, CDR2 QGS. The length of the CDR3 is 20 residues. CDR3 sequence reads: CALGEFLDHYWGIYTDKLIF. CDR3 nucleotide sequence: TGTGCTCTTGGGGAATTCCTAGACCACTACTGGGGGATCTACACCGATAAACTCATCTTT.

Worth noting for this clone: A far larger clone differs by one base, so this is likely a read error. The sample contains more than one DNA sequence encoding this CDR3. The J gene is TRDJ3, the V gene TRDV2; 9 bases match TRDD3. CDR1 and CDR2 (germline): GEAIGNYY, EKD. The length of the CDR3 is 18 residues. CDR3 nucleotide sequence: TGTGCGTGTGACGTACTGGGGGACTCAACCTGGGACACCCGACAGATGTTTTTC. Translating gives CACDVLGDSTWDTRQMFF.